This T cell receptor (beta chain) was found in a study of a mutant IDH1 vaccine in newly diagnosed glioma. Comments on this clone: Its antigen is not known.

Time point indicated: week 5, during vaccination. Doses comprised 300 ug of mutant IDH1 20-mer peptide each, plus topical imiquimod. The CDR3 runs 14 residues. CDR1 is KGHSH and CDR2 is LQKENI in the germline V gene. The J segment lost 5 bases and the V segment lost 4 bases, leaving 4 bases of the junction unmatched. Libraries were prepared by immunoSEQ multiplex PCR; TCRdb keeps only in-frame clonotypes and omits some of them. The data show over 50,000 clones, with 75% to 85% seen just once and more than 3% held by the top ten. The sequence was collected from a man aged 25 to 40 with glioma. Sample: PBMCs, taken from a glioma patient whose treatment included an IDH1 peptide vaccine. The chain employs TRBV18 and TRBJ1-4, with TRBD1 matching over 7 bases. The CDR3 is CASSRGQLNEKLFF. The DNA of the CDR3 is TGTGCCAGCTCACGGGGACAGTTAAATGAAAAACTGTTTTTT.